This TCR beta chain was identified in a study of monozygotic twins with inflammatory bowel disease. In regard to this clonotype: Its antigen is unknown.

The study, taken as a whole, reports: Twins classed as concordant or discordant showed no difference in repertoire similarity, possibly from limited power. Immunosuppressive treatments were not uniform, and this may have added variability to patient repertoires.

Both the TCRalpha cDNA and the TCRbeta cDNA were taken through two nested PCRs, lasting about 15 and 9 cycles. TCRdb reprocessed the 5' RACE reads and keeps a single row for each CDR3 protein, giving no DNA. This table holds nearly 450,000 distinct CDR3 sequences. The source is a human donor with ulcerative colitis or Crohn's disease, or a healthy co-twin of an affected twin (not recorded which). Input material: blood.

Here the CDR3 reads CASGRGTGQETQYF. V is TRBV28 and J is TRBJ2-5; the D call of TRBD1 rests on TCRdb alone, since no DNA is present to check it. This CDR3 comprises 14 residues. Germline CDR1 is MDHEN and CDR2 is SYDVKM.